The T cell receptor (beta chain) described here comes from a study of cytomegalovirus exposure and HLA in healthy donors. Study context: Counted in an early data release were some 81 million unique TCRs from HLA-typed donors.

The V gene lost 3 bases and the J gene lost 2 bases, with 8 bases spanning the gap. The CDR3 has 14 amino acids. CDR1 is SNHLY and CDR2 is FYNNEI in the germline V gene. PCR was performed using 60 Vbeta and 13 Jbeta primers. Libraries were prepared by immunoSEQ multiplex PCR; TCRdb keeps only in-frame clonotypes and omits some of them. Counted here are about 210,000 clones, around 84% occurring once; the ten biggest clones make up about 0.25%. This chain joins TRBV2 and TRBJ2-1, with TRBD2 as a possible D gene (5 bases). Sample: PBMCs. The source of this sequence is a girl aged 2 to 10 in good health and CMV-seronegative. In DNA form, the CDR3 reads TGTGCCAGCAGTGACCCCGGGACCTACAATGAGCAGTTCTTC. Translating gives CASSDPGTYNEQFF.